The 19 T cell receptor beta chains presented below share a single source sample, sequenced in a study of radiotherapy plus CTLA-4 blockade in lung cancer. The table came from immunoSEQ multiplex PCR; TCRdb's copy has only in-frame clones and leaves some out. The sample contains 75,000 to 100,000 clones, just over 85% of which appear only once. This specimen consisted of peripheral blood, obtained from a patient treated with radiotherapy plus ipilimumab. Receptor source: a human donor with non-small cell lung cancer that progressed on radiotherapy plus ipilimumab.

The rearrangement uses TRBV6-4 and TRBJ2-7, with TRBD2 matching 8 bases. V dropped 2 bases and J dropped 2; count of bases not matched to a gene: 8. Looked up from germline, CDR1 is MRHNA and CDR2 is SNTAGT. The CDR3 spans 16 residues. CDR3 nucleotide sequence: TGTGCCAGCAGTGACCACGAGCGGGAGTTCCCCTACGAGCAGTACTTC. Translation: CASSDHEREFPYEQYF.

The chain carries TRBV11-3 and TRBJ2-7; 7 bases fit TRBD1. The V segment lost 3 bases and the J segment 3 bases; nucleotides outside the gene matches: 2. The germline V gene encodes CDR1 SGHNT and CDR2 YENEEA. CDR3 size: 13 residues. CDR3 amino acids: CASSLGQLYEQYF. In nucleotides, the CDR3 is TGTGCCAGCAGCTTGGGACAGCTCTACGAGCAGTACTTC.

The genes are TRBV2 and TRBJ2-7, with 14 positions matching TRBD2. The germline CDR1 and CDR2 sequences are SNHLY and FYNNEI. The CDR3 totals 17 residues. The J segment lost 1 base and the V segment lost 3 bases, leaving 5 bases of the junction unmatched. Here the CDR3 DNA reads TGTGCCAGCAGTGAGGGACTAGCGGGGGTGGTATCCTACGAGCAGTACTTC. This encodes CASSEGLAGVVSYEQYF.

CDR3 residues: CASSPRQGEKTEAFF. The CDR3 DNA follows: TGCGCCAGCAGCCCGCGGCAGGGAGAAAAAACTGAAGCTTTCTTT. This chain links TRBV5-1 with TRBJ1-1; D perhaps matches TRBD1 (5 bases). CDR3 length: 15 residues. Trimming left V 4 bases short and J 5 bases short, with 18 bases between. Germline V CDR1 and CDR2: SGHRS, YFSETQ.

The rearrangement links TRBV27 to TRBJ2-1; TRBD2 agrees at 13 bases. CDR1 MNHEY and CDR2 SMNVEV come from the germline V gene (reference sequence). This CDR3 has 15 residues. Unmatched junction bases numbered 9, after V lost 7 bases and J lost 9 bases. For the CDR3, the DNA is TGTGCCAGCACTCAGGGGACTAGCGGGATCGGTGAGCAGTTCTTC. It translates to CASTQGTSGIGEQFF.

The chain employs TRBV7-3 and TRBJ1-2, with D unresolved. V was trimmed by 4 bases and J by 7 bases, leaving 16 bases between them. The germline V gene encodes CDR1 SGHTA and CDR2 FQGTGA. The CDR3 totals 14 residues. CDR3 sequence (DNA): TGTGCCAGCAGCTCCGGACGGGAGACGGGTGGCTACACCTTC. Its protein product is CASSSGRETGGYTF.

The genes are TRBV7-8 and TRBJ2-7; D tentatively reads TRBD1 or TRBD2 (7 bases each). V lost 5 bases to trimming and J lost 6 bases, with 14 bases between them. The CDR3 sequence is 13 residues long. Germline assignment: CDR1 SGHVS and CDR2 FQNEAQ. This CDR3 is CASSQGGTPEQYF. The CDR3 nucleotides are TGTGCCAGCAGCCAGGGGGGGACCCCCGAGCAGTACTTC.

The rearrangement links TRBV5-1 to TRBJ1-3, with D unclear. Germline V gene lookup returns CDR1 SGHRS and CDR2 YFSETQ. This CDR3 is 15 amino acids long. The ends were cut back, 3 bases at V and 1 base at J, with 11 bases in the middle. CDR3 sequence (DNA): TGCGCCAGCAGCTCGCTGGGGATTTCTGGAAACACCATATATTTT. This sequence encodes CASSSLGISGNTIYF. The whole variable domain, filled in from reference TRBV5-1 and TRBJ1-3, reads KAGVTQTPRYLIKTRGQQVTLSCSPISGHRSVSWYQQTPGQGLQFLFEYFSETQRNKGNFPGRFSGRQFSNSRSEMNVSTLELGDSALYLCASSSLGISGNTIYFGEGSWLTVV.

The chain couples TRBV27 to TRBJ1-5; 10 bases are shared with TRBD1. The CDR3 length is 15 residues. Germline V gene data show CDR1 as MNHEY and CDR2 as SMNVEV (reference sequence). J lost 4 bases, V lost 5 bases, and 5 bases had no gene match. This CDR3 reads CASSGGTGANQPQHF. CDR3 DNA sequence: TGTGCCAGCAGTGGGGGGACAGGGGCGAATCAGCCCCAGCATTTT.

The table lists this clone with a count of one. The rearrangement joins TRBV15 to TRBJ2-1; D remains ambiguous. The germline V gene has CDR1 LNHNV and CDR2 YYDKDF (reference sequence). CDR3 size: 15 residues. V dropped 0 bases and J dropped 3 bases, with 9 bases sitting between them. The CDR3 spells CATSREGVDYNEQFF. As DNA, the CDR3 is TGTGCCACCAGCAGAGAAGGAGTCGACTACAATGAGCAGTTCTTC.

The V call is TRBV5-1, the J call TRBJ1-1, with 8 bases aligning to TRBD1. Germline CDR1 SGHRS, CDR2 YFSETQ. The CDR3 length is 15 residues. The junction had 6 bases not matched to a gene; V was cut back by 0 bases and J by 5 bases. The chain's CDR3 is CASSLAQGAGTEAFF. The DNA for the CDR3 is TGCGCCAGCAGCTTGGCCCAGGGGGCGGGGACTGAAGCTTTCTTT.

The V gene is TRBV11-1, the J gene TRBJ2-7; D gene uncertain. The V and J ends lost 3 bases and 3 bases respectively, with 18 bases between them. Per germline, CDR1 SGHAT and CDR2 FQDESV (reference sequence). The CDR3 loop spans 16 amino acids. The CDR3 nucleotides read TGTGCCAGCAGCTTGCGCAACTCCGGTTCCAACTACGAGCAGTACTTC. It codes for CASSLRNSGSNYEQYF.

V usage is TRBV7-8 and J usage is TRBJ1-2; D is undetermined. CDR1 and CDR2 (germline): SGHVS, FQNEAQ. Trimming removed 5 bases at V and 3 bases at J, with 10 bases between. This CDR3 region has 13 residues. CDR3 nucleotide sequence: TGTGCCAGCAGCCAGGACTCAGACTATGGCTACACCTTC. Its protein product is CASSQDSDYGYTF.

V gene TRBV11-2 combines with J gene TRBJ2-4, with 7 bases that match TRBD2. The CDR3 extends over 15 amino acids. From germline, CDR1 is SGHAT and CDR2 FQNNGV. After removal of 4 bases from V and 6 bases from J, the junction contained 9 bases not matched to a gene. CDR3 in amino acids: CASSWGGRAGNIQYF. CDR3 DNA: TGTGCCAGCAGCTGGGGGGGGAGGGCCGGAAACATTCAGTACTTC. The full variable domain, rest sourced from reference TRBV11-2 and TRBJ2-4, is EAGVAQSPRYKIIEKRQSVAFWCNPISGHATLYWYQQILGQGPKLLIQFQNNGVVDDSQLPKDRFSAERLKGVDSTLKIQPAKLEDSAVYLCASSWGGRAGNIQYFGAGTRLSVL.

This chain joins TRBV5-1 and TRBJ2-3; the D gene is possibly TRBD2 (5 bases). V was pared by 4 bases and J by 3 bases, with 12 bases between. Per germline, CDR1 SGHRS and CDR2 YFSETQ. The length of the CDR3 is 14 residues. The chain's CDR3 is CASSPHRGTDTQYF. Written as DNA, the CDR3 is TGCGCCAGCAGCCCCCACCGGGGTACAGATACGCAGTATTTT.

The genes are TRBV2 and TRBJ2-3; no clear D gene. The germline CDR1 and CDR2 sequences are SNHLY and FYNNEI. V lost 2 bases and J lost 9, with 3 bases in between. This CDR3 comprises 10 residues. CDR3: CASSERTQYF. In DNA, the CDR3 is TGTGCCAGCAGTGAAAGAACGCAGTATTTT.

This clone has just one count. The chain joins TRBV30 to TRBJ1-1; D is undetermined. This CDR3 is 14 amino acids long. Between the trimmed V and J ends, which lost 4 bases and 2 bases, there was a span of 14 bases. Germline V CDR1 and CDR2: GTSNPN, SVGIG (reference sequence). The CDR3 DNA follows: TGTGCCTGGAACATGCTGGATTTCAACACTGAAGCTTTCTTT. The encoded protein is CAWNMLDFNTEAFF.

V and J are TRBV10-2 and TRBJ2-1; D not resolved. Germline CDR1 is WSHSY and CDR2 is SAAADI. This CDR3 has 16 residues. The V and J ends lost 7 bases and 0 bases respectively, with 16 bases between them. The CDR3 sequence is CASTESGRSSYNEQFF. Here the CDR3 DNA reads TGCGCCAGCACCGAGAGTGGGCGTAGCTCCTACAATGAGCAGTTCTTC.

DNA for the CDR3: TGTGCCAGCAGCCGCCGAAGGACGGGTTTTAATGAAAAACTGTTTTTT. Its translation is CASSRRRTGFNEKLFF. The gene calls are TRBV5-6 and TRBJ1-4; D uncertain. The V end was cut by 4 bases, the J end by 4 bases, with 17 bases between. CDR3 length: 16 residues. Germline V CDR1 and CDR2: SGHDT, YYEEEE. Looking up the rest from reference TRBV5-6 and TRBJ1-4 gives the full variable domain: DAGVTQSPTHLIKTRGQQVTLRCSPKSGHDTVSWYQQALGQGPQFIFQYYEEEERQRGNFPDRFSGHQFPNYSSELNVNALLLGDSALYLCASSRRRTGFNEKLFFGSGTQLSVL.